These T cell receptor beta chains were read from a single sample in a study of early T cells in non-severe SARS-CoV-2 infection. Via MiXCR, TCRdb re-called the 5' RACE reads, giving one row per CDR3 protein. The top ten hold approximately 10% of the sample, which has around 25,000 distinct CDR3 sequences, about 4% seen once. The sample was whole blood. Receptors originate from an adult who was a healthcare worker with PCR-confirmed SARS-CoV-2 infection or an uninfected control (not recorded which). Each CDR3 is given with its conserved first and last residue. Fields, in order: V gene, D gene, J gene, clone size, CDR3 protein, CDR3 DNA. D genes are given only for firm matches. Part of the rows lack a size; the others show once, few, many or a class for expanded clones.

V: TRBV7-6
D: TRBD1
J: TRBJ1-1
size: many
CDR3: CASSLEDRPGTEAFF
DNA: TGTGCCAGCAGCTTAGAGGACAGGCCGGGGACTGAAGCTTTCTTT

V: TRBV15
D: TRBD2
J: TRBJ2-1
size: few
CDR3: CATSRDPLAGNEQFF
DNA: TGTGCCACCAGCAGAGATCCCCTAGCGGGGAATGAGCAGTTCTTC

V: TRBV6-6
D: TRBD1
J: TRBJ1-4
size: -
CDR3: CASSLDRGAEKLFF
DNA: TGTGCCAGCAGTTTGGACAGGGGAGCTGAAAAACTGTTTTTT

V: TRBV5-5
D: -
J: TRBJ1-1
size: -
CDR3: CASSLKGRTEAFF
DNA: TGTGCCAGCAGCTTGAAGGGGCGGACTGAAGCTTTCTTT

V: TRBV20-1
D: -
J: TRBJ1-1
size: many
CDR3: CSAVRGANTEAFF
DNA: TGCAGTGCTGTCAGGGGAGCGAACACTGAAGCTTTCTTT

V: TRBV5-1
D: -
J: TRBJ2-7
size: many
CDR3: CASSWRVGSYEQYF
DNA: TGCGCCAGCAGCTGGCGGGTCGGCTCCTACGAGCAGTACTTC

V: TRBV28
D: TRBD1
J: TRBJ1-2
size: -
CDR3: CASRKTGVNGYTF
DNA: TGTGCCAGCAGGAAGACAGGGGTGAATGGCTACACCTTC

V: TRBV2
D: -
J: TRBJ2-7
size: -
CDR3: CASSASRGKQYF
DNA: TGTGCCAGCAGTGCCAGCCGAGGAAAGCAGTACTTC

V: TRBV20-1
D: -
J: TRBJ1-3
size: many
CDR3: CSANPNSGNTIYF
DNA: TGCAGTGCGAACCCAAACTCTGGAAACACCATATATTTT

V: TRBV4-3
D: TRBD1
J: TRBJ1-6
size: many
CDR3: CASSQGQGDSPLHF
DNA: TGCGCCAGCAGCCAAGGCCAGGGGGATTCACCCCTCCACTTT

V: TRBV7-2
D: -
J: TRBJ2-1
size: medium-sized
CDR3: CASSLETGARFF
DNA: TGTGCCAGCAGCTTGGAGACGGGAGCCAGGTTCTTC

V: TRBV10-3
D: TRBD1
J: TRBJ1-2
size: few
CDR3: CAISDPDRGRSGGYTF
DNA: TGTGCCATCAGTGACCCTGACAGGGGGCGGTCGGGAGGCTACACCTTC

V: TRBV5-1
D: -
J: TRBJ2-7
size: -
CDR3: CASMSTTYEQYF
DNA: TGCGCCAGCATGTCTACGACCTACGAGCAGTACTTC

V: TRBV27
D: TRBD1
J: TRBJ2-7
size: -
CDR3: CASTRTGGAYEQYF
DNA: TGTGCCAGCACCCGGACAGGGGGCGCGTACGAGCAGTACTTC

V: TRBV20-1
D: -
J: TRBJ2-1
size: many
CDR3: CSATPSPETRRNEQFF
DNA: TGCAGTGCTACTCCCTCTCCGGAGACTAGGAGAAATGAGCAGTTCTTC

V: TRBV28
D: -
J: TRBJ2-5
size: many
CDR3: CASSLARGSLETQYF
DNA: TGTGCCAGCAGTTTAGCTAGGGGGTCTTTGGAGACCCAGTACTTC

V: TRBV28
D: -
J: TRBJ2-1
size: many
CDR3: CASSLNREEQFF
DNA: TGTGCCAGCAGTTTAAATCGGGAGGAGCAGTTCTTC

V: TRBV19
D: -
J: TRBJ1-2
size: many
CDR3: CASSLDITYGYTF
DNA: TGTGCCAGTAGCCTCGACATCACCTATGGCTACACCTTC

V: TRBV15
D: -
J: TRBJ2-7
size: -
CDR3: CATSRESRDPYEQYF
DNA: TGTGCCACCAGCAGAGAAAGCCGGGACCCCTACGAGCAGTACTTC

V: TRBV27
D: -
J: TRBJ1-1
size: many
CDR3: CASSLSRGTEAFF
DNA: TGTGCCAGCAGTTTAAGCAGAGGCACTGAAGCTTTCTTT

V: TRBV20-1
D: -
J: TRBJ2-7
size: many
CDR3: CSAHRASSGSYEQYF
DNA: TGCAGTGCCCACCGCGCGTCGAGCGGATCCTACGAGCAGTACTTC

V: TRBV6-6
D: TRBD1
J: TRBJ1-6
size: many
CDR3: CASSGQDLFSYNSPLHF
DNA: TGTGCCAGCAGTGGACAGGACCTATTCTCCTATAATTCACCCCTCCACTTT

V: TRBV20-1
D: TRBD1
J: TRBJ2-3
size: many
CDR3: CGTGTGLSDTQYF
DNA: TGCGGGACGGGGACAGGATTATCAGATACGCAGTATTTT

V: TRBV19
D: -
J: TRBJ2-2
size: few
CDR3: CASSIPSNTGELFF
DNA: TGTGCCAGTAGTATACCCTCGAACACCGGGGAGCTGTTTTTT

V: TRBV6-6
D: -
J: TRBJ1-6
size: few
CDR3: CASRPSGGNSPLHF
DNA: TGTGCCAGCAGGCCCTCCGGGGGTAATTCACCCCTCCACTTT

V: TRBV5-1
D: TRBD1
J: TRBJ1-2
size: many
CDR3: CASSPNPGTGTANYGYTF
DNA: TGCGCCAGCAGCCCCAATCCCGGGACAGGGACTGCTAACTATGGCTACACCTTC

V: TRBV19
D: -
J: TRBJ2-1
size: many
CDR3: CARGGGTDEQFF
DNA: TGTGCCAGGGGAGGGGGTACCGATGAGCAGTTCTTC

V: TRBV7-2
D: TRBD1
J: TRBJ1-5
size: many
CDR3: CASSLGTGGPQHF
DNA: TGTGCCAGCAGCTTAGGGACAGGGGGGCCCCAGCATTTT

V: TRBV5-4
D: TRBD2
J: TRBJ2-7
size: -
CDR3: CASSLGLAGGEQYF
DNA: TGTGCCAGCAGCCTGGGACTAGCGGGAGGAGAGCAGTACTTC

V: TRBV27
D: -
J: TRBJ1-6
size: many
CDR3: CASRTSSSYNSPLHF
DNA: TGTGCCAGCAGGACATCGAGCTCCTATAATTCACCCCTCCACTTT

V: TRBV25-1
D: -
J: TRBJ2-5
size: many
CDR3: CASSELSGTGRETQYF
DNA: TGTGCCAGCAGTGAACTTAGCGGGACAGGGAGAGAGACCCAGTACTTC

V: TRBV20-1
D: -
J: TRBJ2-7
size: many
CDR3: CSARKQGRGEQYF
DNA: TGCAGTGCTAGGAAACAGGGAAGAGGCGAGCAGTACTTC

V: TRBV12-3/TRBV12-4
D: -
J: TRBJ1-2
size: many
CDR3: CASSSPPESYGYTF
DNA: TGTGCCAGCAGTTCCCCCCCGGAGAGCTATGGCTACACCTTC

V: TRBV27
D: -
J: TRBJ2-7
size: many
CDR3: CASSGRRPSYEQYF
DNA: TGTGCCAGCAGTGGACGGAGGCCCTCCTACGAGCAGTACTTC

V: TRBV12-3/TRBV12-4
D: TRBD2
J: TRBJ2-3
size: many
CDR3: CASSLGLRRTDTQYF
DNA: TGTGCCAGCAGTTTGGGACTAAGACGCACAGATACGCAGTATTTT

V: TRBV5-6
D: TRBD1
J: TRBJ2-5
size: many
CDR3: CASSRTGVQETQYF
DNA: TGTGCCAGCAGCCGGACAGGGGTACAAGAGACCCAGTACTTC

V: TRBV6-4
D: TRBD2
J: TRBJ2-1
size: few
CDR3: CASSDSSGKYNEQFF
DNA: TGTGCCAGCAGTGACTCTAGCGGGAAGTACAATGAGCAGTTCTTC

V: TRBV28
D: TRBD1
J: TRBJ2-7
size: few
CDR3: CASSLIGTAYEQYF
DNA: TGTGCCAGCAGTTTAATCGGGACAGCCTACGAGCAGTACTTC

V: TRBV20-1
D: TRBD1
J: TRBJ2-5
size: few
CDR3: CSAGTGETQYF
DNA: TGCAGTGCCGGGACAGGAGAGACCCAGTACTTC

V: TRBV19
D: TRBD2
J: TRBJ2-1
size: many
CDR3: CASSIHPSGSSSYNEQFF
DNA: TGTGCCAGTAGTATTCATCCTAGCGGATCCAGCTCCTACAATGAGCAGTTCTTC

V: TRBV5-8
D: -
J: TRBJ2-2
size: many
CDR3: CASSLILAGELFF
DNA: TGTGCCAGCAGCTTGATCCTGGCCGGGGAGCTGTTTTTT